This T cell receptor beta chain was captured by sequencing in a study of blood T cells in healthy people across ages. Study observations and caveats: PBMC samples, being unsorted, prevented any conclusive comparison of naive and antigen-experienced cells. Diversity of TCR beta per million T cells declined in a roughly linear way with age.

Sample-barcoded 5' priming and a J-beta primer mix drove a second PCR of roughly 6 to 12 cycles. Each CDR3 protein gets one entry after TCRdb re-called the 5' RACE reads with MiXCR. The sample lists roughly 1,300,000 distinct CDR3 sequences, roughly 60% seen once, with over 5.5% in the top ten. Trimming removed 4 bases at V and 6 bases at J, with 13 bases between. This CDR3 region has 13 residues. Germline loops: CDR1 GTSNPN, CDR2 SVGIG (reference sequence). As for this clonotype: No antigen is known for it.

The sequenced sample consisted of blood. This receptor was taken from a man between 18 and 35 years old in good health. V and J are TRBV30 and TRBJ1-3; possible D gene TRBD1, 6 bases. In DNA form, the CDR3 reads TGTGCCTGGAACAATGACAGGAAAAACACCATATATTTT. Encoded protein: CAWNNDRKNTIYF.